One sample yielded the 24 T cell receptor beta chains listed below, sequenced in a study of blood T cells in healthy people across ages (dated by TCRdb to between 2015 and 2017). To prepare the library, 5' RACE was applied. This sample was sequenced with an Illumina HiSeq 2500. A second PCR of roughly 6 to 11 cycles was run with a J-beta primer mix and a sample-barcoded 5' primer. TCRdb cleaned the public reads at Q25 with fastp, built clones with MiXCR and kept in-frame beta chains. Every distinct CDR3 protein forms one entry, paired with its most common genes and DNA. The sample yields 1.2 million to 1.5 million distinct CDR3 sequences; approximately 42% were counted once. The leading ten clones occupy 7.9% of the sample. The sequencing input was blood. The receptors here all came from a woman aged 18-35 years in good health.

This clonotype came up a few times. The V and J genes are TRBV29-1 and TRBJ2-1, with D perhaps matching TRBD2 (6 bases). The germline CDR1 and CDR2 sequences are SQVTM and ANQGSEA. V shed 4 bases and J shed 3 bases, with 19 bases lying between them. The CDR3 covers 16 residues. The CDR3 here is CSVAPSAGPLYNEQFF. The CDR3 region has the DNA TGCAGCGTTGCTCCCTCGGCGGGGCCCCTCTACAATGAGCAGTTCTTC.

This chain uses TRBV7-9 with TRBJ2-5, with 7 bases lining up with TRBD2. The J segment lost 4 bases and the V segment lost 0 bases, leaving 5 bases of the junction unmatched. Germline V CDR1 and CDR2: SEHNR, FQNEAQ (reference sequence). The CDR3 covers 15 residues. As DNA, the CDR3 is TGTGCCAGCAGCTTAGCAGAACTAGCGAGAGAGACCCAGTACTTC. This codes for CASSLAELARETQYF.

The CDR3 DNA reads TGTGCCAGCAGTCCGCGGGAGGATGAGCAGTACTTC. This gives the protein CASSPREDEQYF. This sequence joins TRBV12-3 or TRBV12-4 and TRBJ2-7, with TRBD2 matching 8 bases. V was clipped by 5 bases and J by 7 bases; unmatched bases: 4. The CDR3 contains 12 residues.

This clonotype occurred a few times. The chain is built from TRBV7-2 and TRBJ2-7, with TRBD2 matching 7 bases. Germline CDR1 is SGHTA and CDR2 is FQGNSA. The CDR3 loop spans 17 amino acids. With V trimmed by 5 bases and J by 3 bases, 16 bases remained unmatched. This chain's CDR3 is CASSTRASGTTLYEQYF. CDR3 in DNA: TGTGCCAGCAGCACCAGAGCTAGCGGTACTACACTCTACGAGCAGTACTTC.

This sequence joins TRBV5-1 and TRBJ1-1; no firm D call. This CDR3 region has 13 residues. Trimming removed 1 base at V and 1 base at J, with 5 bases between. The V gene's germline CDR1 is SGHRS and CDR2 YFSETQ. CDR3 nucleotides: TGCGCCAGCAGCTTGATGACGAACACTGAAGCTTTCTTT. It yields the protein CASSLMTNTEAFF.

The gene calls are TRBV7-9 and TRBJ1-1, with D unresolved. Germline CDR1 reads SEHNR; CDR2 reads FQNEAQ (reference sequence). Trimming removed 1 base from V and 8 bases from J, with 8 bases in between. The CDR3 totals 12 residues. The CDR3 region is CASSLGGFEAFF. The CDR3 DNA is TGTGCCAGCAGCTTAGGCGGATTCGAAGCTTTCTTT. Drawing the rest from reference TRBV7-9 and TRBJ1-1, the complete variable domain is DTGVSQNPRHKITKRGQNVTFRCDPISEHNRLYWYRQTLGQGPEFLTYFQNEAQLEKSRLLSDRFSAERPKGSFSTLEIQRTEQGDSAMYLCASSLGGFEAFFGQGTRLTVV.

This chain links TRBV5-1 with TRBJ2-3; 8 nucleotides line up with TRBD1. From germline, CDR1 is SGHRS and CDR2 YFSETQ. The CDR3 spans 14 residues. Unmatched junction bases numbered 6, after V lost 4 bases and J lost 5 bases. DNA for the CDR3: TGCGCCAGCAGCCGGACAGGGTTGAGAGATACGCAGTATTTT. It yields the protein CASSRTGLRDTQYF.

This clonotype was found many times. V usage is TRBV12-3 or TRBV12-4 and J usage is TRBJ2-6; D is perhaps TRBD1 (5 bases). The V end lost 5 bases, the J end lost 0 bases, and 17 bases lay between the germline ends. The length of the CDR3 is 18 residues. CDR3 bases: TGTGCCAGCAGTCTTCGACAGACCTGGAGCTCTGGGGCCAACGTCCTGACTTTC. It encodes CASSLRQTWSSGANVLTF.

This clonotype was recorded a few times. The V call is TRBV28, the J call TRBJ1-2, with D possibly being TRBD1 (5 bases). Germline lookup yields CDR1 MDHEN and CDR2 SYDVKM. V was pared by 4 bases and J by 6 bases, with 15 bases between. This CDR3 is built from 14 residues. The CDR3 region is CASSWGGTANGYTF. CDR3 DNA sequence: TGTGCCAGCAGTTGGGGGGGGACGGCGAATGGCTACACCTTC.

This clonotype came up a few times. This chain links TRBV7-9 with TRBJ2-1, with D hard to call. V lost 2 bases and J 8 bases, leaving 22 bases between the germline ends. CDR1 and CDR2 (germline): SEHNR, FQNEAQ (reference sequence). This CDR3 region has 17 residues. The CDR3 loop is CASSLLSYGRFPHEQFF. The CDR3 DNA follows: TGTGCCAGCAGCTTATTAAGTTACGGACGCTTTCCTCATGAGCAGTTCTTC.

The rearrangement links TRBV7-2 to TRBJ2-1; D remains unclear. The CDR3 has 14 residues. Germline CDR1 is SGHTA and CDR2 is FQGNSA. The V gene lost 3 bases and the J gene lost 5 bases, with 11 bases spanning the gap. CDR3 region: CASSLSRTNNEQFF. The CDR3, as DNA: TGTGCCAGCAGCTTGAGTCGTACGAACAATGAGCAGTTCTTC.

The chain recombines TRBV9 with TRBJ1-4, with a possible D match to TRBD1 (5 bases). V was clipped by 0 bases and J by 0 bases, with 6 bases between them. The CDR3 extends over 15 amino acids. Germline CDR1 reads SGDLS; CDR2 reads YYNGEE. The CDR3 spells CASSVATATNEKLFF. For the CDR3, the DNA is TGTGCCAGCAGCGTAGCGACAGCAACTAATGAAAAACTGTTTTTT.

Only a few counts were recorded for this clonotype. CDR3 residues: CASSPSPGTRVYNEQFF. CDR3 DNA: TGTGCCAGCAGCCCCTCACCGGGGACTAGAGTCTACAATGAGCAGTTCTTC. The chain joins TRBV6-1 to TRBJ2-1, with 8 bases identical to TRBD2. V shed 6 bases, J shed 3 bases, and the junction held 13 bases outside the gene matches. The CDR3 runs to 17 residues. Per germline, CDR1 MNHNS and CDR2 SASEGT.

The rearrangement links TRBV6-6 to TRBJ2-1; possible D gene TRBD2, 6 bases. The CDR3 runs to 15 residues. Germline V gene data show CDR1 as MNHNY and CDR2 as SVGAGI (reference sequence). The V gene lost 7 bases and the J gene lost 4 bases, with 17 bases spanning the gap. CDR3 residues: CASTKGGTSYNEQFF. The CDR3 DNA follows: TGTGCCAGCACCAAAGGTGGGACTTCTTACAATGAGCAGTTCTTC.

This chain joins TRBV4-2 and TRBJ2-3, with TRBD2 identical over 8 bases. CDR3 size: 15 residues. Germline CDR1 and CDR2: LGHNA and YNFKEQ. The junction had 9 bases not matched to a gene; V was cut back by 5 bases and J by 5 bases. This chain's CDR3 is CASSSLPSGLDTQYF. CDR3 bases: TGTGCCAGCAGCAGTCTACCTAGCGGGTTAGATACGCAGTATTTT.

This clonotype has a handful of counts. V usage is TRBV20-1 and J usage is TRBJ2-7; 10 nucleotides align to TRBD1. V shed 6 bases and J 3 bases; nucleotides not matched to a gene: 11. Germline V gene sequence: CDR1 DFQATT, CDR2 SNEGSKA (reference sequence). CDR3 length equals 15 residues. Written as DNA, the CDR3 is TGCAGTGCAATAACCCTGGACAGGGGGGTCTACGAGCAGTACTTC. It is translated as CSAITLDRGVYEQYF.

This rearrangement joins TRBV19 to TRBJ1-4; TRBD1 matches at 8 bases. The CDR3 extends over 13 amino acids. Germline CDR1 LNHDA, CDR2 SQIVND (reference sequence). The ends lost 10 bases at V and 6 bases at J; junction bases unmatched: 7. CDR3: CATCDRGHEKLFF. The CDR3 bases are TGTGCCACTTGTGACAGGGGCCATGAAAAACTGTTTTTT.

The rearrangement links TRBV5-1 to TRBJ1-2; no clear D. With 2 bases removed from V and 4 bases from J, the gap between germline ends came to 15 bases. Germline V CDR1 and CDR2: SGHRS, YFSETQ. This CDR3 region has 15 residues. The CDR3 region has the DNA TGCGCCAGCAGCTTACTCCTCTCGGGGAGCTATGGCTACACCTTC. Translation gives CASSLLLSGSYGYTF.

The sample holds a few counts of this clonotype. The chain is built from TRBV6-1 and TRBJ1-5, with a possible D match to TRBD1 (6 bases). Germline assignment: CDR1 MNHNS and CDR2 SASEGT. This CDR3 spans 15 amino acids. The ends were cut back, 7 bases at V and 3 bases at J, with 16 bases in the middle. This CDR3 reads CASNAGDILNQPQHF. CDR3 in DNA: TGTGCCAGCAACGCGGGGGACATTCTCAATCAGCCCCAGCATTTT.

This clonotype occurred a few times. The chain uses TRBV5-1 and TRBJ1-1; D not resolved. The CDR3 extends over 13 amino acids. The germline V and J ends were trimmed by 3 bases and 0 bases, with 6 bases remaining between them. Germline loops: CDR1 SGHRS, CDR2 YFSETQ. The CDR3 coding sequence is TGCGCCAGCAGCTCCGCAATGAACACTGAAGCTTTCTTT. It translates to CASSSAMNTEAFF.

The CDR3 region is CSVEKGASKIGGYTF. In DNA form, the CDR3 reads TGCAGCGTTGAAAAGGGGGCCAGTAAGATTGGCGGCTACACCTTC. This chain connects TRBV29-1 to TRBJ1-2; 7 nucleotides align to TRBD1. This CDR3 is built from 15 residues. Per the germline V gene, CDR1 is SQVTM and CDR2 is ANQGSEA. The J segment lost 8 bases and the V segment lost 2 bases, leaving 14 bases of the junction unmatched.

J is TRBJ2-3 and V is TRBV29-1; D gene ambiguous. Germline loops: CDR1 SQVTM, CDR2 ANQGSEA. V lost 4 bases, J lost 4 bases, and 9 bases lay in between. This CDR3 spans 12 amino acids. This CDR3 is CSVGPSPDTQYF. DNA for the CDR3: TGCAGCGTTGGACCGTCGCCAGATACGCAGTATTTT.

V and J are TRBV27 and TRBJ2-1; D is undetermined. The germline V gene has CDR1 MNHEY and CDR2 SMNVEV (reference sequence). Trimming left V 5 bases short and J 10 bases short, with 18 bases between. This CDR3 region has 14 residues. CDR3 amino acids: CASSPQTPNYEQFF. The CDR3 coding sequence is TGTGCCAGCAGTCCCCAGACACCTAACTACGAGCAGTTCTTC.

The chain links TRBV20-1 to TRBJ2-7, with D possibly being TRBD1 (6 bases). V was cut by 8 bases and J by 1 base, with 15 bases left in between. The CDR3 runs to 13 residues. From germline, CDR1 is DFQATT and CDR2 SNEGSKA (reference sequence). The CDR3 reads CSLTRTASYEQYF. As DNA, the CDR3 is TGCAGTCTCACAAGGACAGCATCCTACGAGCAGTACTTC.